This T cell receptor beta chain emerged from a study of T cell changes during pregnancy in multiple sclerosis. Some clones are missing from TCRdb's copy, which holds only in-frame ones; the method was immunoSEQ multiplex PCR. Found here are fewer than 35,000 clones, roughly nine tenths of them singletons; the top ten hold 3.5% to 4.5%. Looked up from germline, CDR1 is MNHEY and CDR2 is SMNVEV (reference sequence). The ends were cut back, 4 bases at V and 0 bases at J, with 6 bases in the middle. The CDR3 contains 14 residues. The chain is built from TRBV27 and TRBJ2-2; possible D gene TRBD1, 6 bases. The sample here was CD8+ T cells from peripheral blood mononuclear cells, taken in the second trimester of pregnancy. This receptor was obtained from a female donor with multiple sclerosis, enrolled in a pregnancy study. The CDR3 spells CASSWTANTGELFF. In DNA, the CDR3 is TGTGCCAGCAGTTGGACAGCGAACACCGGGGAGCTGTTTTTT.